This T cell receptor (beta chain) came from a study of blood T cells in healthy people across ages. Whole-study context: Capture by template switching was about one barcoded beta molecule per two T cells.

With respect to this clonotype: The antigen is not known.

Study-level findings and limits: Donor CMV status was unknown, possibly confounding expanded clonotype changes.

J lost 2 bases, V lost 4 bases, and 8 bases had no gene match. Germline V gives CDR1 SGHDT, CDR2 YYEEEE. This CDR3 has 16 amino acids. With a J-beta primer mix and a sample-barcoded 5' primer, a second PCR ran 7 to 11 cycles. In TCRdb, the 5' RACE reads were re-called with MiXCR into one record per CDR3 protein. The sample records about 830,000 distinct CDR3 sequences, roughly 60% being singletons. Total RNA, at least 5.5 micrograms per sample, came from PBMCs. This receptor was obtained from a man aged 25 to 40 in good health. Sequencing input: blood. This sequence joins TRBV5-6 and TRBJ1-4, with 7 bases identical to TRBD1. In nucleotides, the CDR3 is TGTGCCAGCAGCACGGGAGGGGGCACCACTAATGAAAAACTGTTTTTT. It translates to CASSTGGGTTNEKLFF.